This T cell receptor (beta chain) derives from a study of OX40 agonist ivuxolimab in advanced cancers. Produced via immunoSEQ multiplex PCR; TCRdb's table is partial and in-frame only. The table lists approximately 58,000 clones, around 85% of them singletons. This clone was counted between two and nine times. Deletions cut 5 bases from V and 1 base from J, with 11 bases between. The length of the CDR3 is 14 residues. Germline lookup yields CDR1 PRHDT and CDR2 FYEKMQ (reference sequence). Sequencing was performed on CD4+ or CD8+ T cells sorted from blood, taken in a trial of the OX40 agonist ivuxolimab. The clonotype comes from an adult with an advanced solid tumor such as melanoma, head and neck, liver or kidney cancer. The chain links TRBV13 to TRBJ1-1, with a weak D call TRBD1 (5 bases). The CDR3 DNA is TGTGCCAGCAGCACGGGACGGCCGAACACTGAAGCTTTCTTT. Encoded protein: CASSTGRPNTEAFF.